The clone carrying this T cell receptor beta chain has more than one count but fewer than ten. As yet, its antigen is unknown. The data were taken from a study of OX40 agonist ivuxolimab in advanced cancers. Germline lookup yields CDR1 SGHNT and CDR2 YENEEA. V lost 5 bases to trimming and J lost 1 base, with 14 bases between them. The CDR3 is made up of 15 amino acids. Overall study findings and caveats: Also showing low normalized T-cell clonal expansion were some of the nonresponders.

Profiled with immunoSEQ multiplex PCR; TCRdb holds only in-frame clones, not every one. The table shows fewer than 950 clones, with roughly 80% occurring only once. The biological material was taken in a trial of the OX40 agonist ivuxolimab. This receptor was identified in an adult with an advanced solid tumor such as melanoma, head and neck, liver or kidney cancer. V is TRBV11-3 and J is TRBJ1-1; D is uncertain. CDR3 nucleotide sequence: TGTGCCAGCAGCCCCATTAGGTGGTGGAACACTGAAGCTTTCTTT. Translated: CASSPIRWWNTEAFF.